This T cell receptor (beta chain) derives from a study of technical replicates of blood from several donors. Assay: immunoSEQ multiplex PCR; the TCRdb copy retains only in-frame clones and omits some. This sample has roughly 72,000 clones, with 85% to 95% found just once. The V end was cut by 4 bases, the J end by 3 bases, with 8 bases between. Germline CDR1 reads SGHRS; CDR2 reads YFSETQ. CDR3 length: 12 amino acids. The receptor's source is a human donor in good health. The specimen was T cells isolated from PBMCs. The chain has TRBV5-1 and TRBJ2-7; the D gene is possibly TRBD2 (5 bases). CDR3 loop: CASSHDYYEQYF. Written as DNA, the CDR3 is TGCGCCAGCAGCCACGACTACTACGAGCAGTACTTC.